The rows below give T cell receptor beta chains drawn from one sample of a study of response to subunit inactivated influenza vaccine. Each CDR3 protein is one row after TCRdb ran MiXCR on the RT-PCR reads. This sample yields roughly 570,000 distinct CDR3 sequences, of which around 15% are seen a single time; around 10% belongs to the top ten. Sequenced here: PBMCs from blood, sampled 11 to 12 days after vaccination. The receptors originated from a man in his fifties or sixties who received an inactivated influenza vaccine. The CDR3 runs from the conserved cysteine through the conserved F or W. A D gene is named only where the DNA matches it firmly. The listing skips clone size in some rows; elsewhere it reads once, few, many or a size class.

J gene: TRBJ2-7
D gene: .
clone size: few
V gene: TRBV29-1
CDR3 protein: CSFVGSSSYEQYF
CDR3 DNA: TGCAGCTTCGTGGGGTCCTCATCCTACGAGCAGTACTTC

J gene: TRBJ1-1
D gene: .
clone size: once
V gene: TRBV7-9
CDR3 protein: CASSLAPRGVNTEAFF
CDR3 DNA: TGTGCCAGCAGCTTAGCGCCGCGGGGGGTGAACACTGAAGCTTTCTTT

J gene: TRBJ2-1
D gene: .
clone size: few
V gene: TRBV20-1
CDR3 protein: CSAISPSGKSYNEQFF
CDR3 DNA: TGCAGTGCTATCTCCCCGTCGGGGAAATCCTACAATGAGCAGTTCTTC

J gene: TRBJ2-2
D gene: .
clone size: .
V gene: TRBV12-3/TRBV12-4
CDR3 protein: CASSPMGNERVTGELFF
CDR3 DNA: TGTGCCAGCAGTCCCATGGGTAACGAGCGGGTCACCGGGGAGCTGTTTTTT

J gene: TRBJ2-5
D gene: TRBD1
clone size: .
V gene: TRBV11-2
CDR3 protein: CASSSDRGLVGETQYF
CDR3 DNA: TGTGCCAGCAGCTCAGACAGGGGGCTGGTAGGAGAGACCCAGTACTTC

J gene: TRBJ2-3
D gene: TRBD1
clone size: .
V gene: TRBV5-1
CDR3 protein: CASSTNRGDTQYF
CDR3 DNA: TGCGCCAGCAGCACTAACAGGGGGGATACGCAGTATTTT

J gene: TRBJ2-3
D gene: .
clone size: .
V gene: TRBV29-1
CDR3 protein: CSVAFDSTDTQYF
CDR3 DNA: TGCAGCGTTGCCTTCGATAGCACAGATACGCAGTATTTT

J gene: TRBJ1-1
D gene: .
clone size: .
V gene: TRBV10-3
CDR3 protein: CAISELTGTDTEAFF
CDR3 DNA: TGTGCCATCAGTGAGTTAACAGGGACGGACACTGAAGCTTTCTTT

J gene: TRBJ2-3
D gene: .
clone size: .
V gene: TRBV18
CDR3 protein: CASSREYTDTQYF
CDR3 DNA: TGTGCCAGCTCACGAGAATACACAGATACGCAGTATTTT

J gene: TRBJ2-3
D gene: TRBD2
clone size: few
V gene: TRBV29-1
CDR3 protein: CSGRTSGASDTQYF
CDR3 DNA: TGCAGCGGGCGGACTAGCGGGGCATCAGATACGCAGTATTTT

J gene: TRBJ2-2
D gene: TRBD1
clone size: few
V gene: TRBV7-2
CDR3 protein: CASSLRDRENTGELFF
CDR3 DNA: TGTGCCAGCAGCCTGCGGGACAGGGAGAACACCGGGGAGCTGTTTTTT

J gene: TRBJ1-1
D gene: TRBD1
clone size: many
V gene: TRBV6-5
CDR3 protein: CASSYPGQGLNTEAFF
CDR3 DNA: TGTGCCAGCAGTTACCCTGGACAGGGGCTGAACACTGAAGCTTTCTTT

J gene: TRBJ1-1
D gene: TRBD1
clone size: .
V gene: TRBV5-1
CDR3 protein: CASSLRQGGSTEAFF
CDR3 DNA: TGCGCCAGCAGCCTCAGACAGGGCGGGAGCACTGAAGCTTTCTTT

J gene: TRBJ2-3
D gene: .
clone size: many
V gene: TRBV6-1
CDR3 protein: CASNEGKGYTQYF
CDR3 DNA: TGTGCCAGCAACGAGGGGAAGGGGTATACGCAGTATTTT

J gene: TRBJ2-5
D gene: TRBD2
clone size: .
V gene: TRBV14
CDR3 protein: CASSRLAMDRQETQYF
CDR3 DNA: TGTGCCAGCAGCCGACTAGCGATGGATCGCCAAGAGACCCAGTACTTC

J gene: TRBJ2-5
D gene: TRBD2
clone size: .
V gene: TRBV3-1
CDR3 protein: CASSQANSGHETQYF
CDR3 DNA: TGTGCCAGCAGCCAGGCGAATAGCGGGCACGAGACCCAGTACTTC

J gene: TRBJ2-7
D gene: .
clone size: .
V gene: TRBV19
CDR3 protein: CASSAFKKKGTYEQYF
CDR3 DNA: TGTGCCAGTAGTGCTTTCAAGAAGAAAGGAACCTACGAGCAGTACTTC

J gene: TRBJ2-1
D gene: TRBD1
clone size: .
V gene: TRBV7-2
CDR3 protein: CASSRQGPYNEQFF
CDR3 DNA: TGTGCCAGCAGCAGACAGGGACCCTACAATGAGCAGTTCTTC

J gene: TRBJ2-1
D gene: TRBD2
clone size: few
V gene: TRBV12-3/TRBV12-4
CDR3 protein: CASSASGGRNEQFF
CDR3 DNA: TGTGCCAGCAGTGCTAGCGGGGGTCGCAATGAGCAGTTCTTC

J gene: TRBJ2-5
D gene: .
clone size: few
V gene: TRBV9
CDR3 protein: CASSVEPQETQYF
CDR3 DNA: TGTGCCAGCAGCGTAGAACCGCAAGAGACCCAGTACTTC

J gene: TRBJ1-3
D gene: .
clone size: few
V gene: TRBV5-5
CDR3 protein: CASSLVGWGAGNTIYF
CDR3 DNA: TGTGCCAGCAGCTTGGTGGGGTGGGGAGCCGGAAACACCATATATTTT

J gene: TRBJ2-7
D gene: .
clone size: many
V gene: TRBV6-5
CDR3 protein: CASSYSSMAYEQYF
CDR3 DNA: TGTGCCAGCAGTTACTCGTCAATGGCCTACGAGCAGTACTTC

J gene: TRBJ2-7
D gene: TRBD2
clone size: few
V gene: TRBV20-1
CDR3 protein: CSARGGGRAGYEQYF
CDR3 DNA: TGCAGTGCTAGGGGCGGCGGGAGGGCCGGGTACGAGCAGTACTTC

J gene: TRBJ2-5
D gene: .
clone size: few
V gene: TRBV7-2
CDR3 protein: CASSLARGQGVQTQYF
CDR3 DNA: TGTGCCAGCAGCTTAGCGCGTGGGCAGGGCGTACAGACCCAGTACTTC

J gene: TRBJ1-1
D gene: .
clone size: .
V gene: TRBV20-1
CDR3 protein: CSATEGGGGTEAFF
CDR3 DNA: TGCAGTGCTACGGAAGGGGGAGGAGGGACTGAAGCTTTCTTT

J gene: TRBJ1-1
D gene: .
clone size: few
V gene: TRBV10-3
CDR3 protein: CAISDGTHSEAFF
CDR3 DNA: TGTGCCATCAGTGACGGGACCCACTCTGAAGCTTTCTTT

J gene: TRBJ2-3
D gene: TRBD1
clone size: .
V gene: TRBV7-2
CDR3 protein: CASSLDDRVARTQYF
CDR3 DNA: TGTGCCAGCAGCTTAGACGACAGGGTAGCCCGCACGCAGTATTTT

J gene: TRBJ2-1
D gene: .
clone size: once
V gene: TRBV7-3
CDR3 protein: CASSPGGGNNEQFF
CDR3 DNA: TGTGCCAGCAGCCCCGGAGGCGGTAACAATGAGCAGTTCTTC

J gene: TRBJ1-3
D gene: .
clone size: few
V gene: TRBV12-3/TRBV12-4
CDR3 protein: CASSLGGPSAGNTIYF
CDR3 DNA: TGTGCCAGCAGTTTAGGGGGACCTTCCGCTGGAAACACCATATATTTT

J gene: TRBJ1-4
D gene: TRBD1
clone size: many
V gene: TRBV7-2
CDR3 protein: CASSSRQGFATNEKLFF
CDR3 DNA: TGTGCCAGCAGCTCCCGACAGGGATTCGCAACTAATGAAAAACTGTTTTTT

J gene: TRBJ2-2
D gene: .
clone size: many
V gene: TRBV5-1
CDR3 protein: CASSPLRTGELFF
CDR3 DNA: TGCGCCAGCAGCCCCCTAAGGACCGGGGAGCTGTTTTTT

J gene: TRBJ1-2
D gene: .
clone size: .
V gene: TRBV29-1
CDR3 protein: CSVNSNYGYTF
CDR3 DNA: TGCAGCGTTAACAGCAACTATGGCTACACCTTC

J gene: TRBJ2-1
D gene: TRBD2
clone size: .
V gene: TRBV7-6
CDR3 protein: CASSLEASGRNNEQFF
CDR3 DNA: TGTGCCAGCAGCTTAGAAGCTAGCGGCCGAAACAATGAGCAGTTCTTC

J gene: TRBJ1-1
D gene: .
clone size: few
V gene: TRBV19
CDR3 protein: CASSDSFENTEAFF
CDR3 DNA: TGTGCCAGTAGTGACAGCTTTGAGAACACTGAAGCTTTCTTT

J gene: TRBJ2-7
D gene: .
clone size: .
V gene: TRBV23-1
CDR3 protein: CASGISLRLGYEQYF
CDR3 DNA: TGCGCCAGCGGGATCTCCCTCCGACTAGGATACGAGCAGTACTTC

J gene: TRBJ1-1
D gene: .
clone size: .
V gene: TRBV7-2
CDR3 protein: CASLGTIMNTEAFF
CDR3 DNA: TGTGCCAGCTTGGGGACAATCATGAACACTGAAGCTTTCTTT

J gene: TRBJ2-1
D gene: .
clone size: .
V gene: TRBV12-3/TRBV12-4
CDR3 protein: CASSLVFGGEQFF
CDR3 DNA: TGTGCCAGCAGTTTAGTATTCGGGGGTGAGCAGTTCTTC

J gene: TRBJ1-2
D gene: .
clone size: .
V gene: TRBV5-4
CDR3 protein: CASSLMAGTNYGYTF
CDR3 DNA: TGTGCCAGCAGCTTGATGGCCGGGACAAACTATGGCTACACCTTC

J gene: TRBJ2-7
D gene: .
clone size: few
V gene: TRBV5-1
CDR3 protein: CASRAGSAYEQYF
CDR3 DNA: TGCGCCAGCAGAGCGGGCTCGGCCTACGAGCAGTACTTC

J gene: TRBJ2-7
D gene: .
clone size: .
V gene: TRBV27
CDR3 protein: CASSPLGENEQYF
CDR3 DNA: TGTGCCAGCAGCCCATTGGGGGAAAACGAGCAGTACTTC

J gene: TRBJ2-2
D gene: .
clone size: many
V gene: TRBV5-1
CDR3 protein: CASSLVSGELFF
CDR3 DNA: TGTGCCAGCAGCTTAGTTTCCGGGGAGCTGTTTTTT

J gene: TRBJ1-1
D gene: .
clone size: .
V gene: TRBV10-3
CDR3 protein: CAISAQAGMEGNTEAFF
CDR3 DNA: TGTGCCATCAGTGCACAGGCAGGTATGGAAGGGAACACTGAAGCTTTCTTT

J gene: TRBJ2-1
D gene: .
clone size: few
V gene: TRBV5-1
CDR3 protein: CASARITQENEQFF
CDR3 DNA: TGCGCCAGCGCTAGGATTACCCAGGAGAATGAGCAGTTCTTC

J gene: TRBJ2-7
D gene: .
clone size: many
V gene: TRBV5-6
CDR3 protein: CASRFGGQGSLDEQYF
CDR3 DNA: TGTGCCAGCAGATTTGGGGGCCAGGGGTCCCTTGACGAGCAGTACTTC

J gene: TRBJ1-1
D gene: .
clone size: many
V gene: TRBV10-2
CDR3 protein: CASSEIRGAEAFF
CDR3 DNA: TGCGCCAGCAGTGAGATCAGGGGCGCCGAAGCTTTCTTT

J gene: TRBJ2-3
D gene: TRBD1
clone size: .
V gene: TRBV10-3
CDR3 protein: CAISVGQGDSTDTQYF
CDR3 DNA: TGTGCCATCAGTGTGGGACAGGGAGACTCTACAGATACGCAGTATTTT

J gene: TRBJ2-6
D gene: .
clone size: many
V gene: TRBV6-2/TRBV6-3
CDR3 protein: CASSKAAGANVLTF
CDR3 DNA: TGTGCCAGCAGTAAGGCTGCCGGGGCCAACGTCCTGACTTTC

J gene: TRBJ2-1
D gene: TRBD2
clone size: .
V gene: TRBV2
CDR3 protein: CASGGLESHNEQFF
CDR3 DNA: TGTGCCAGTGGCGGACTAGAGAGTCACAATGAGCAGTTCTTC

J gene: TRBJ1-5
D gene: .
clone size: .
V gene: TRBV27
CDR3 protein: CASSSRKTNQPQHF
CDR3 DNA: TGTGCCAGCAGTTCCCGGAAGACCAATCAGCCCCAGCATTTT

J gene: TRBJ1-1
D gene: .
clone size: few
V gene: TRBV10-3
CDR3 protein: CAISVSENTEAFF
CDR3 DNA: TGTGCCATCAGTGTTTCAGAGAACACTGAAGCTTTCTTT

J gene: TRBJ1-1
D gene: TRBD1
clone size: .
V gene: TRBV9
CDR3 protein: CASSVAGGNGEAFF
CDR3 DNA: TGTGCCAGCAGCGTAGCAGGGGGCAACGGTGAAGCTTTCTTT

J gene: TRBJ1-2
D gene: .
clone size: few
V gene: TRBV4-1
CDR3 protein: CASSRTSGEGYTF
CDR3 DNA: TGCGCCAGCAGCCGCACTAGCGGGGAGGGGTACACCTTC

J gene: TRBJ1-1
D gene: .
clone size: .
V gene: TRBV27
CDR3 protein: CASSLQRGLMNTEAFF
CDR3 DNA: TGTGCCAGCAGTTTACAGCGTGGGTTGATGAACACTGAAGCTTTCTTT

J gene: TRBJ2-1
D gene: TRBD1
clone size: .
V gene: TRBV5-1
CDR3 protein: CASMTGHAYNEQFF
CDR3 DNA: TGCGCCAGCATGACAGGGCATGCCTACAATGAGCAGTTCTTC

J gene: TRBJ2-3
D gene: TRBD2
clone size: few
V gene: TRBV4-2
CDR3 protein: CASSRELAGGPADTQYF
CDR3 DNA: TGTGCCAGCAGCCGCGAACTAGCGGGGGGCCCCGCAGATACGCAGTATTTT

J gene: TRBJ2-3
D gene: TRBD1
clone size: few
V gene: TRBV20-1
CDR3 protein: CSAQGQGANTQYF
CDR3 DNA: TGCAGTGCCCAGGGACAGGGGGCTAATACGCAGTATTTT